This TCR beta chain was captured in a study of blood T cells in healthy people across ages (dated by TCRdb to 2014 to 2015). Concerning the study at large: In model experiments, roughly one uniquely barcoded TCR beta cDNA molecule per two T cells was captured by template switching. Using deep sequencing normalized with unique cDNA molecular identifiers, the study measured how TCR beta repertoire diversity changes with age. The donors were divided into four age groups: young (average around 17 years), middle-aged (under 40), aged (approximately 59) and long-lived (82). Donors of different ages were randomly distributed across sequencing lanes to avoid experimental bias. The study analyzed two additional independent replicas of 1 million unique cDNA reads from the same blood draw for two donors, one aged 18 to 30 and one aged 80 or older. General conclusions and limits of the study: Estimates of total diversity from one million sequenced T cells were regarded as lower bounds and underestimates. Since profiling was done on bulk unsorted PBMCs, naive and antigen-experienced compartments could not be conclusively compared. Observed TCR beta diversity correlated strongly with the percentage of naive T cells measured by flow cytometry. Compared with the aged group, the long-lived group had more naive CD4+ T cells, fewer expanded clones and increased TCR diversity, a pattern suggesting age selection. Observed TCR beta diversity per million T cells fell roughly linearly with age, and a significant reduction was already apparent by age around 39. The CMV infection status of donors was not known, potentially confounding age-related changes in expanded clonotypes.

CDR1 SGHTA and CDR2 FQGNSA were looked up in the germline V gene. The CDR3 contains 16 residues, cysteine and phenylalanine counted. The entry retains the CDR3 DNA only, 48 bases that are in frame from base 1. Trimming accounts for 5 bases at V and 5 bases at J, while the number of junction bases matched to no gene is 8. This clonotype has only a few counts. Its specific antigen is unknown. Base-call qualities are not available, and no considerably larger clone is one nucleotide away. To prepare the library, 5' RACE was applied. For sequencing, an Illumina HiSeq 2500 was employed. A second PCR of about 6 to 12 cycles was run with a J-beta primer mix and a sample-barcoded 5' primer. A unique molecular identifier was introduced onto each TCR beta cDNA molecule by a template-switch 5' adaptor carrying 12 random nucleotides. Each sample yielded at least 3 million CDR3-containing paired-end reads. First-strand cDNA synthesis was performed from all RNA using the Mint cDNA synthesis kit, with priming by a TRBC-specific oligonucleotide. Following uracil-DNA glycosylase treatment, a first 18-cycle PCR with universal primers M1SS and BC2_uni_R was performed on all cDNA. Per the original workflow: For normalization, 1 million high-quality reads, each with a distinct molecular identifier, were randomly selected from each sample. Reads with shared molecular identifiers were discarded instead of being binned into consensus sequences. MiTCR, run with a Q25 quality threshold and the strictest error-elimination algorithm, handled CDR3 identification, clonotype clustering and error correction. Lower-bound total TCR beta diversity was estimated with a nonparametric unseen species model using Euler transformation. TCRdb itself trimmed the public reads at Q25 with fastp, ran MiXCR and retained productive beta chains. CDR3 protein sequences are deduplicated, and each keeps its most common genes and DNA. The V and J calls were not made by the authors but by TCRdb's processing. The sample includes about 2 million distinct CDR3 sequences, with roughly 49% observed a single time. More than 2% of the sample is in the top ten clones.

Donors were a few dozen systemically healthy Caucasian individuals from Russia aged about 6 to 100 years. Each donor gave 8 to 10 milliliters of peripheral blood, drawn into EDTA-treated Vacutainer tubes. PBMCs were isolated by Ficoll-Paque density-gradient centrifugation, with at least 6 million obtained per sample. Trizol reagent was used to extract total RNA from PBMCs, with at least 6 micrograms per sample. For every donor, flow cytometry on a PBMC aliquot measured the percentage of naive CD45RAhigh/CD27high T cells. Sequences were obtained from blood. The rearranged chain carries TRBV7-2 and TRBJ2-3; TRBD2 agrees with 12 junctional bases. The receptor was derived from a middle-aged woman in good health. The CDR3 region has the sequence CASSRPSGGALDTQYF. The nucleotide sequence is given as TGTGCCAGCAGCCGCCCTAGCGGGGGGGCCTTAGATACGCAGTATTTT. The CDR3 plus the reference TRBV7-2 and TRBJ2-3 genes for the other parts give the full variable domain: GAGVSQSPSNKVTEKGKDVELRCDPISGHTALYWYRQSLGQGLEFLIYFQGNSAPDKSGLPSDRFSAERTGGSVSTLTIQRTQQEDSAVYLCASSRPSGGALDTQYFGPGTRLTVL.